Listed below are T cell receptor beta chains from one sample, sequenced in a study of blood T cell repertoires in COVID-19. The table came from immunoSEQ multiplex PCR; TCRdb's copy has only in-frame clones and leaves some out. The sample consists of 650,000 to 800,000 clones, around 89% of them appearing once. Sequences were obtained from peripheral blood. The origin of the receptors is a woman aged 18-29 years with acute or convalescent COVID-19. The CDR3 runs from the conserved cysteine through the conserved F or W. The D gene is left open where the match is weak.

D | J | V | CDR3
. | TRBJ1-2 | TRBV5-4 | CASSWTKGSYGYTF
. | TRBJ1-5 | TRBV9 | CASSVAGNYNQPQHF
TRBD1 | TRBJ1-1 | TRBV27 | CASSLSKRWGQLENTEAFF
TRBD2 | TRBJ2-5 | TRBV25-1 | CASSESGGETQYF
TRBD1 | TRBJ1-1 | TRBV5-1 | CASSLSLPGQGAEGTEAFF
. | TRBJ2-7 | TRBV9 | CASSPWGRVDEQYF
TRBD2 | TRBJ2-1 | TRBV7-2 | CASSLGTSGGNEQFF
. | TRBJ1-5 | TRBV6-5 | CASSYRPTDQPQHF
. | TRBJ2-2 | TRBV5-5 | CASSLVPLDYTGELFF
. | TRBJ1-1 | TRBV7-9 | CASSLGTWEAFF
TRBD1 | TRBJ1-1 | TRBV18 | CASQGQGGPYTEAFF
TRBD1 | TRBJ2-7 | TRBV11-2 | CASSFQTGPANLFF
. | TRBJ1-6 | TRBV11-2 | CASSLGTAGTYNSPLHF
. | TRBJ1-2 | TRBV6-5 | CASSSKPEGLGGGYTF
. | TRBJ2-1 | TRBV14 | CASSNTGKVNNEQFF
. | TRBJ1-6 | TRBV4-1 | CASSQVPGNNSPLHF
. | TRBJ1-1 | TRBV6-2/TRBV6-3 | CASSYVAGGADTEAFF
TRBD1 | TRBJ1-1 | TRBV27 | CASSQTGGHLVMNTEAFF
TRBD1 | TRBJ2-3 | TRBV6-5 | CASRRDRGTDTQYF
. | TRBJ1-1 | TRBV2 | CASSEGQTANTEAFF
. | TRBJ2-2 | TRBV14 | CASSQDRFTTGELFF
. | TRBJ1-6 | TRBV6-4 | CASSDSGRGSPLHF
TRBD1 | TRBJ1-2 | TRBV9 | CASSVDGQGYGYTF
. | TRBJ1-5 | TRBV3-1/TRBV3-2 | CASSQGRGNQPQHF
. | TRBJ1-3 | TRBV7-8 | CASSQSGSGNTIYF
. | TRBJ1-1 | TRBV29-1 | CSAYDRKNTEAFF
TRBD1 | TRBJ1-2 | TRBV5-4 | CASSFGQGIGYTF
. | TRBJ2-2 | TRBV4-1 | CASSQDRVMRNTGELFF
. | TRBJ1-4 | TRBV4-2 | CASSPLRGEFNEKLFF
. | TRBJ2-3 | TRBV6-5 | CASMHSPTDTQYF
. | TRBJ1-4 | TRBV19 | CASSIYEGNEKLFF
. | TRBJ1-1 | TRBV6-5 | CASSSGRNTEAFF
TRBD1 | TRBJ1-1 | TRBV4-3 | CASSQAVAGGMLGTEAFF
. | TRBJ2-7 | TRBV11-2 | CASSLDRGSYEQYF
TRBD1 | TRBJ1-3 | TRBV7-8 | CASSWTGTDLSGNTIYF
TRBD2 | TRBJ2-7 | TRBV11-3 | CASSLGPPGGALYEQYF
. | TRBJ2-5 | TRBV11-1 | CASSSDRLRRTQYF
TRBD2 | TRBJ2-1 | TRBV5-5 | CASSPPGLPSGGANEQFF
. | TRBJ1-6 | TRBV6-4 | CASSDGGEGSGSPLHF
. | TRBJ2-3 | TRBV9 | CASSVGARITDTQYF
TRBD1 | TRBJ1-1 | TRBV13 | CASSSRQGMPEAFF
TRBD1 | TRBJ2-3 | TRBV27 | CASSHTPGQGKDTQYF
. | TRBJ1-2 | TRBV12-3/TRBV12-4 | CASSQQPFGYTF